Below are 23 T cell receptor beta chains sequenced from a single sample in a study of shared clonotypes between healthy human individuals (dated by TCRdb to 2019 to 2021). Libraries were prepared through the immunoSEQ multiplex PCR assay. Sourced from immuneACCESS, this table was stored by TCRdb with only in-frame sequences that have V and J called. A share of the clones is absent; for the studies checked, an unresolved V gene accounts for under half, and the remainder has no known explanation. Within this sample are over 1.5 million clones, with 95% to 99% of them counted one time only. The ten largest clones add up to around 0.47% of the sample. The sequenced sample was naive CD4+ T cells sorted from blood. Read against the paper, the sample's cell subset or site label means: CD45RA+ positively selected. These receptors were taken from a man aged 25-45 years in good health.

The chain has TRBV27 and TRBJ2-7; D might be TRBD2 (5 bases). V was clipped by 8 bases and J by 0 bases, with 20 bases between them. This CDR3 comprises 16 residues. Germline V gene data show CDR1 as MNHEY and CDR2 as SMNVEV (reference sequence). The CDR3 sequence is CASSGGYQKSSYEQYF. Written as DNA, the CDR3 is TGTGCCAGCTCCGGAGGATACCAGAAGAGCTCCTACGAGCAGTACTTC.

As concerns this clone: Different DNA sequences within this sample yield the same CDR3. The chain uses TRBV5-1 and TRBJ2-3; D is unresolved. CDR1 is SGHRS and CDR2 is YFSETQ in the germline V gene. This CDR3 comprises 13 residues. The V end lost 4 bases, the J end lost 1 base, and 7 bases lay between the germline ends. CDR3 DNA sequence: TGCGCCAGCAGCCCTGGAGGCACAGATACGCAGTATTTT. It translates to CASSPGGTDTQYF.

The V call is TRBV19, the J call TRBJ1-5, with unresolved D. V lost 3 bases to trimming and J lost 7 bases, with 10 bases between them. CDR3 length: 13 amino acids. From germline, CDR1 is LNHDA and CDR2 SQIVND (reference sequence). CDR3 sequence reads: CASSIPRSQPQHF. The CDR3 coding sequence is TGTGCCAGTAGTATCCCACGGTCACAGCCCCAGCATTTT. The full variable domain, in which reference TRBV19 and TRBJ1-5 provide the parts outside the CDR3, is DGGITQSPKYLFRKEGQNVTLSCEQNLNHDAMYWYRQDPGQGLRLIYYSQIVNDFQKGDIAEGYSVSREKKESFPLTVTSAQKNPTAFYLCASSIPRSQPQHFGDGTRLSIL.

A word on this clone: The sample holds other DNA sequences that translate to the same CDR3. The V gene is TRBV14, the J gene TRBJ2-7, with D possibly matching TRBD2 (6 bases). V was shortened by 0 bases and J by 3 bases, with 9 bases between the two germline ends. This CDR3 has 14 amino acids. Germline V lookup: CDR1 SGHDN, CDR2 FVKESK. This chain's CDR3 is CASSQDIGGYEQYF. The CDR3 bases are TGTGCCAGCAGCCAAGATATCGGGGGCTACGAGCAGTACTTC.

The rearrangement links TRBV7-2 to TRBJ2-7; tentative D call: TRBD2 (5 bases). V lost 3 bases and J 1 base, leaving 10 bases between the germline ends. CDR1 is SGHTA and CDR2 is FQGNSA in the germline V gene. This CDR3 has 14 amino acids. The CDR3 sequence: CASSFTGGSYEQYF. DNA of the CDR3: TGTGCCAGCAGCTTCACCGGAGGTTCCTACGAGCAGTACTTC.

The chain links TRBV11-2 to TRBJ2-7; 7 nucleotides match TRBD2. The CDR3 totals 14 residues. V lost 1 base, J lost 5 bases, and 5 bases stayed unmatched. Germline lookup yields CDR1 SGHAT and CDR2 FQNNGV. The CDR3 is CASSLVMREHEQYF. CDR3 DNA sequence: TGTGCCAGCAGCTTAGTAATGCGGGAGCACGAGCAGTACTTC.

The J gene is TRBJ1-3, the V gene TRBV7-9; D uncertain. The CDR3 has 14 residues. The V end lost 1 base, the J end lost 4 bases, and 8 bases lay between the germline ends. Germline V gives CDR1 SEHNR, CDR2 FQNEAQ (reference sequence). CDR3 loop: CASSLERPGNTIYF. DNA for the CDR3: TGTGCCAGCAGCTTAGAGCGTCCCGGAAACACCATATATTTT.

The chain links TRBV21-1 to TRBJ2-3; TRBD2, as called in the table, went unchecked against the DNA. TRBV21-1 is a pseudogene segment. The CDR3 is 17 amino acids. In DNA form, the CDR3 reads TGTGCCAGCAGCAACTCCCCGACTAGCGGGAGGGCCGATACGCAGTATTTT. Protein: CASSNSPTSGRADTQYF.

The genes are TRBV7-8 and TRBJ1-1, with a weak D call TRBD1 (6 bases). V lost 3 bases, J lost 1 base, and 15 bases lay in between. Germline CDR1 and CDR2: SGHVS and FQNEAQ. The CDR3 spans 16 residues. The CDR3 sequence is CASSFDGGRRNTEAFF. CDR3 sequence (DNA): TGTGCCAGCAGCTTCGACGGGGGCCGGAGGAACACTGAAGCTTTCTTT.

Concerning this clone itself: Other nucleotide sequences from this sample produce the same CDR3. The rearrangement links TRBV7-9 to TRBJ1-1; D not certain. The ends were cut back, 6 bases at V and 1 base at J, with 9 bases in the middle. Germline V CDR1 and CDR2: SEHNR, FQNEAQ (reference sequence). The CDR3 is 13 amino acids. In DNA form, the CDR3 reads TGTGCCAGCAGAGCGGGAGGGAACACTGAAGCTTTCTTT. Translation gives CASRAGGNTEAFF.

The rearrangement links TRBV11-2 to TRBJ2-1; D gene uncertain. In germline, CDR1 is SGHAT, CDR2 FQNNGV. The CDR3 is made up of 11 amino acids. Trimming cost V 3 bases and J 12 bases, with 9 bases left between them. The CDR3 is CASSFWPLQFF. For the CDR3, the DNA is TGTGCCAGCAGCTTCTGGCCCCTGCAGTTCTTC. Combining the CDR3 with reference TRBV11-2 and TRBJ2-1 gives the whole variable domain EAGVAQSPRYKIIEKRQSVAFWCNPISGHATLYWYQQILGQGPKLLIQFQNNGVVDDSQLPKDRFSAERLKGVDSTLKIQPAKLEDSAVYLCASSFWPLQFFGPGTRLTVL.

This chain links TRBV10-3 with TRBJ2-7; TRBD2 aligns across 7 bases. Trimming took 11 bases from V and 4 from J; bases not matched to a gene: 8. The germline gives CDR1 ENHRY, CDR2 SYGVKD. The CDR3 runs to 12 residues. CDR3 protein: CAAWQAGYEQYF. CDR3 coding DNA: TGTGCCGCCTGGCAAGCGGGATACGAGCAGTACTTC.

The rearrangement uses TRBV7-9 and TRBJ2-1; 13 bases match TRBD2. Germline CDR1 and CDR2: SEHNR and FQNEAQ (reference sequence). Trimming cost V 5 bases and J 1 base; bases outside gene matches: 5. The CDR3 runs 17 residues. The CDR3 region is CASSVGGLAGSYNEQFF. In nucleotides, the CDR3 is TGTGCCAGCAGCGTAGGGGGACTAGCGGGATCCTACAATGAGCAGTTCTTC.

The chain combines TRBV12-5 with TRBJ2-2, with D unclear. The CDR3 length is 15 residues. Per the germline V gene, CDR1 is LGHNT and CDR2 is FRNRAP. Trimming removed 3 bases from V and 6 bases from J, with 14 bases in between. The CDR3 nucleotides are TGTGCTAGTGGTTTTTCCCTGGGGAAGGCCGGGGAGCTGTTTTTT. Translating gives CASGFSLGKAGELFF. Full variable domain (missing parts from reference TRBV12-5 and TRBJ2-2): DARVTQTPRHKVTEMGQEVTMRCQPILGHNTVFWYRQTMMQGLELLAYFRNRAPLDDSGMPKDRFSAEMPDATLATLKIQPSEPRDSAVYFCASGFSLGKAGELFFGEGSRLTVL.

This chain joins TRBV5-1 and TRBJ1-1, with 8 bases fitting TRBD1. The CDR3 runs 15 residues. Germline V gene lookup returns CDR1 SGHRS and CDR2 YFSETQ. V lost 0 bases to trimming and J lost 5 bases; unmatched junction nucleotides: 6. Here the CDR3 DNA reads TGCGCCAGCAGCTTGGTGGGTCAGGGGGCGACTGAAGCTTTCTTT. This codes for CASSLVGQGATEAFF.

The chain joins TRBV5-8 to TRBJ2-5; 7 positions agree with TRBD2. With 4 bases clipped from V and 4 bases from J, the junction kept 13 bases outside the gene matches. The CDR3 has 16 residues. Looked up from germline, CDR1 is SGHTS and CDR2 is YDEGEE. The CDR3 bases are TGTGCCAGCAGCCCGTGGACTAGTGTGTGGGGAGAGACCCAGTACTTC. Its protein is CASSPWTSVWGETQYF.

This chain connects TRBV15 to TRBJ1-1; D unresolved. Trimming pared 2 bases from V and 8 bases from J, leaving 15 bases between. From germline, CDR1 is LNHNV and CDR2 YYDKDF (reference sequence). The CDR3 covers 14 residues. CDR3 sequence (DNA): TGTGCCACCAGCAGACCAACACTAGATCGCGAAGCTTTCTTT. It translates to CATSRPTLDREAFF.

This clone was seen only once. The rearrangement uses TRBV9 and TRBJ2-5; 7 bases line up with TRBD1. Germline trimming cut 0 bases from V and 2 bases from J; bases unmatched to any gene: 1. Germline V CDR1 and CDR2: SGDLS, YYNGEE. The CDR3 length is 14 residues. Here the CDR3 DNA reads TGTGCCAGCAGCGTAGCGGGACAGCAAGAGACCCAGTACTTC. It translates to CASSVAGQQETQYF.

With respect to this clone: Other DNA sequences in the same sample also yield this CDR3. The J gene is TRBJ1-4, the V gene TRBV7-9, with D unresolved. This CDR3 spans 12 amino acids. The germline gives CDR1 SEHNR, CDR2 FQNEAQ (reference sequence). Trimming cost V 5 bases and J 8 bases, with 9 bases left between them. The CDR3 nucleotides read TGTGCCAGCAGCCCTCAAGGGGAAAAACTGTTTTTT. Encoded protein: CASSPQGEKLFF.

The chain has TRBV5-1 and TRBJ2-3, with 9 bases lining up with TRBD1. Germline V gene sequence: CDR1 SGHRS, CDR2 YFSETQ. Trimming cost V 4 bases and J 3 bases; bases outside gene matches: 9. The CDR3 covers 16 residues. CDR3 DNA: TGCGCCAGCAGCGTACAGGACAGGGGAGGAACAGATACGCAGTATTTT. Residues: CASSVQDRGGTDTQYF.

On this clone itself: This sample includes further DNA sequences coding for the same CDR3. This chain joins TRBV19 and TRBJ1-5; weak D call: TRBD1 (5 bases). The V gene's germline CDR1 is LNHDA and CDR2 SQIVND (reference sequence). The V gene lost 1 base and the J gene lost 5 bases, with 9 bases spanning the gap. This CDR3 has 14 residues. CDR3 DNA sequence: TGTGCCAGTAGTATAGTAGGGGTTGATCAGCCCCAGCATTTT. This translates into CASSIVGVDQPQHF.

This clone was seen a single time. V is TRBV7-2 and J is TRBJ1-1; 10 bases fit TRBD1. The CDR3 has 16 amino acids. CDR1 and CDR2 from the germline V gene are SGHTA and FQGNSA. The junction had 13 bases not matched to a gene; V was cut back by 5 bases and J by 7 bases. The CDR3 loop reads CASSPMTGGRFGEAFF. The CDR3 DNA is TGTGCCAGCAGCCCTATGACAGGGGGCCGCTTTGGTGAAGCTTTCTTT.

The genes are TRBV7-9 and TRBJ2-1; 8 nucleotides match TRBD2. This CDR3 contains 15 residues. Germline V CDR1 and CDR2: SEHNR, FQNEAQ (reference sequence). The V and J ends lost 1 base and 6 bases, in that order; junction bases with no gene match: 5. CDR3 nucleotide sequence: TGTGCCAGCAGCTTAGGGATAGCGGGAAGCAATGAGCAGTTCTTC. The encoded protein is CASSLGIAGSNEQFF.